This T cell receptor beta chain originates from a study of cytomegalovirus exposure and HLA in healthy donors. General observations from the study: There were around 160 TCR beta chains listed as cytomegalovirus-associated. Follow-up analysis seemed to connect common viral pathogens with several of the most significant clusters identified.

Regarding this clone: Its antigen is currently unknown.

The PCR used 60 Vbeta and 13 Jbeta primers. Clones were read by immunoSEQ multiplex PCR, and TCRdb kept only the in-frame ones, dropping some. The sample yields more than 150,000 clones, over 75% seen once. Losses at the gene ends were 4 bases for V and 2 bases for J; bases not matched to a gene: 3. Germline lookup yields CDR1 SGHVS and CDR2 FNYEAQ. This CDR3 is 15 amino acids long. This chain connects TRBV7-6 to TRBJ2-1; 9 bases align to TRBD1. The sample consisted of PBMCs. The receptor was derived from a girl less than two years old in good health and CMV-seronegative. The CDR3 protein is CASSWDRAAYNEQFF. As DNA, the CDR3 is TGTGCCAGCAGCTGGGACAGGGCGGCCTACAATGAGCAGTTCTTC.